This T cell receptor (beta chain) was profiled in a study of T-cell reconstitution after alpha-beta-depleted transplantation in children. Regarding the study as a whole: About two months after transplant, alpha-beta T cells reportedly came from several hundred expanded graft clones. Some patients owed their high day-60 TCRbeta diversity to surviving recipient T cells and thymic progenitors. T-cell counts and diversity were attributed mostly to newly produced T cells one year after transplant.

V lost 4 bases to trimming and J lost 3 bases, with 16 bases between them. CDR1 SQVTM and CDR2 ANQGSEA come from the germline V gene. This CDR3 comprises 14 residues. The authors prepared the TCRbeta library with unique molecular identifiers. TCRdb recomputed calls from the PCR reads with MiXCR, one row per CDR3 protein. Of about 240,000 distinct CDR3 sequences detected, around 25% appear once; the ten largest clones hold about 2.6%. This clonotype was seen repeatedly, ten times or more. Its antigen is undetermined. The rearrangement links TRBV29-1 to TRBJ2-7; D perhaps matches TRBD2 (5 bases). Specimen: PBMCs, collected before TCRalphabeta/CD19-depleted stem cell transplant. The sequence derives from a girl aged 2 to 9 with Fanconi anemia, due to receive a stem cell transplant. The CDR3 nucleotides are TGCAGCGTTGTCGGGGTCGGGAATCTCTACGAGCAGTACTTC. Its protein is CSVVGVGNLYEQYF.